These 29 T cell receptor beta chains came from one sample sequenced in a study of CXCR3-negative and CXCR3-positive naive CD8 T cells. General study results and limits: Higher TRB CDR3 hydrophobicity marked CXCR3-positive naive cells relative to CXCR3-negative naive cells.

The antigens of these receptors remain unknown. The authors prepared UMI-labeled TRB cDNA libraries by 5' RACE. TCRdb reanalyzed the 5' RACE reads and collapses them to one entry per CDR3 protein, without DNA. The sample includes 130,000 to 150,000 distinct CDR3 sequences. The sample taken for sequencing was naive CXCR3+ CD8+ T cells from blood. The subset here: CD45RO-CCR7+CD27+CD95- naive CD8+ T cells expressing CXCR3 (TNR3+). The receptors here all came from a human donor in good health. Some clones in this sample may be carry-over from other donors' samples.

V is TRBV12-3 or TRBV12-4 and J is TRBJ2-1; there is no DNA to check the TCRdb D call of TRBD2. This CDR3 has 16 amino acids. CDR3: CASSLLAGGPGDEQFF.

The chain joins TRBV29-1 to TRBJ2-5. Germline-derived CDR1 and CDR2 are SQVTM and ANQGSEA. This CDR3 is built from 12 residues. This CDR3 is CSVVVLPLAQYF.

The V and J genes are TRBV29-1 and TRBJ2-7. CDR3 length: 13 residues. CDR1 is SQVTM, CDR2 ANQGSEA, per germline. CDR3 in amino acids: CSVAWPDGYEQYF.

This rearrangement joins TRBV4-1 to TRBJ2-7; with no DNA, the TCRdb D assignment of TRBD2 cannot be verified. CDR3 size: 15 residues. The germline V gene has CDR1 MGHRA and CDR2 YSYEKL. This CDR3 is CASSSGLAGLYEQYF.

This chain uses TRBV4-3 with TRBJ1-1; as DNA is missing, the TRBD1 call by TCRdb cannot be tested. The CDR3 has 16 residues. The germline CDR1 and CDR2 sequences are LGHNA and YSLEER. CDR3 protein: CASSQDLVGQGAEAFF.

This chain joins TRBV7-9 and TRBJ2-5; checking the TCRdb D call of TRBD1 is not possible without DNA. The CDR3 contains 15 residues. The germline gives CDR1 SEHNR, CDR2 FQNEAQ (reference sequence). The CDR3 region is CASSLNRGTQETQYF.

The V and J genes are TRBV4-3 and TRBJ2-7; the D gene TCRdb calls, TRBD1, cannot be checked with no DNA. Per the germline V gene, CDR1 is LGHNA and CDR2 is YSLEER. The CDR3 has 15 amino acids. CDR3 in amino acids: CASSQGTGLTYEQYF.

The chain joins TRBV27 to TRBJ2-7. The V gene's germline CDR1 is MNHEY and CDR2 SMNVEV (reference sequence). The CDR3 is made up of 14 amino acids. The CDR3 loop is CASRQAGSSYEQYF.

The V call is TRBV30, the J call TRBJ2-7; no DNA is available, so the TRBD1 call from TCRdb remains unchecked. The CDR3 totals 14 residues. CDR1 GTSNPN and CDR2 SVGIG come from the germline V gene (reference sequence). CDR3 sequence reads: CAWSYGTGTYEQYF.

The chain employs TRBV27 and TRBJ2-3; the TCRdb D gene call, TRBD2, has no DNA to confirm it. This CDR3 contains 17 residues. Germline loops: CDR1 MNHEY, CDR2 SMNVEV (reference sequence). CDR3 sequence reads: CASSSGLAGAPSDTQYF.

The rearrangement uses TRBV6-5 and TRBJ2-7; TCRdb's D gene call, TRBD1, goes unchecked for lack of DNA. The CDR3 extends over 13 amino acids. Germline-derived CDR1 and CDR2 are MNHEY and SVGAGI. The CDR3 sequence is CASNPTGGSEQYF.

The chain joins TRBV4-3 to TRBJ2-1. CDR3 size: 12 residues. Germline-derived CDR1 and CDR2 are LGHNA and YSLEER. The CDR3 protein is CASSQESNEQFF.

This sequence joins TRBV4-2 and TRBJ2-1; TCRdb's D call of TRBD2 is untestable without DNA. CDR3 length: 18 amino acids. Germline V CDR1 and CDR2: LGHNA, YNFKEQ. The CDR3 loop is CASSQDRTSGGAYNEQFF.

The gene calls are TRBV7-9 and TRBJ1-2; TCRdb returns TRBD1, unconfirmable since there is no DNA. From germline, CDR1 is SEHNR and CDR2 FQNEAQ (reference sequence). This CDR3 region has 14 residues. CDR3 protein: CASSFQGENYGYTF.

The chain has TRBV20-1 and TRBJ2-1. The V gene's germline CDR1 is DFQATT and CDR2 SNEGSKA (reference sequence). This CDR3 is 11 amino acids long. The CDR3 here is CSARGLGEQFF.

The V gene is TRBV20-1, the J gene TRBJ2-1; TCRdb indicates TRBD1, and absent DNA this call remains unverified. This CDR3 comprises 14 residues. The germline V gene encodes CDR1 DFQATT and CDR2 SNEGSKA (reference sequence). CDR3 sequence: CSARPGQVYNEQFF.

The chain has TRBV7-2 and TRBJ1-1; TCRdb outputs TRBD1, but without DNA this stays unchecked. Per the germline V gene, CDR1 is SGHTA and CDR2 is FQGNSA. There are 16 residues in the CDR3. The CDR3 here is CASSLARQGMNTEAFF.

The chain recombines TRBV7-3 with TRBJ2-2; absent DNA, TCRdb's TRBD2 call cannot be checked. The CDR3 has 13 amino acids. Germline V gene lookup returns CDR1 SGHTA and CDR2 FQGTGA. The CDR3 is CASGEENTGELFF.

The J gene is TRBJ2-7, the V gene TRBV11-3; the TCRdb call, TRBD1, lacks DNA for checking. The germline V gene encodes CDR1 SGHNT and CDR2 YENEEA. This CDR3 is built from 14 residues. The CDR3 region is CASSPIDSTYEQYF.

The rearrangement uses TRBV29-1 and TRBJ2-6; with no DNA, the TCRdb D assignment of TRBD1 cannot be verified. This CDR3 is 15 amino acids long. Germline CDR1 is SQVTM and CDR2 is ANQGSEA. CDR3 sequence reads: CSVENRGPGANVLTF.

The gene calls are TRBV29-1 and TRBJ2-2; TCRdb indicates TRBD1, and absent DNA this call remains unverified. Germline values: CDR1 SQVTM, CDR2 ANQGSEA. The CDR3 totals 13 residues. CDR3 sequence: CSGSGANTGELFF.

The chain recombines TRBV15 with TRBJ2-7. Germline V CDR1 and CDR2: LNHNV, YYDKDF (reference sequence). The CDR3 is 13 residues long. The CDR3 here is CATSTDTPYEQYF.

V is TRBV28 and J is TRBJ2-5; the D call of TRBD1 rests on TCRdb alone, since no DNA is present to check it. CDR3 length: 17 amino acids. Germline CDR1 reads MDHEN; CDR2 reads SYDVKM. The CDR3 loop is CASSLAGAKLGEETQYF. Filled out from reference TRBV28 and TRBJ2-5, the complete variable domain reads DVKVTQSSRYLVKRTGEKVFLECVQDMDHENMFWYRQDPGLGLRLIYFSYDVKMKEKGDIPEGYSVSREKKERFSLILESASTNQTSMYLCASSLAGAKLGEETQYFGPGTRLLVL.

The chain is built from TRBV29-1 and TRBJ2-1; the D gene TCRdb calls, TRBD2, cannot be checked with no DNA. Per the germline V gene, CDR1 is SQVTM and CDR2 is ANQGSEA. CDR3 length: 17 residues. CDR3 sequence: CSVDEGTSGGAYNEQFF.

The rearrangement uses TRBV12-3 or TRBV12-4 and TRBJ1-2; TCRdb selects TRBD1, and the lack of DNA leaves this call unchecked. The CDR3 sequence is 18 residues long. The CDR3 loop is CASSPTPRQDNFFYGYTF.

CDR3 in amino acids: CASSPLGEWYEQYF. The V call is TRBV7-9, the J call TRBJ2-7; TCRdb names TRBD2, which stays unverified in the absence of DNA. The CDR3 covers 14 residues. Germline values: CDR1 SEHNR, CDR2 FQNEAQ (reference sequence).

CDR3 protein: CSATGQDSYEQYF. The chain uses TRBV20-1 and TRBJ2-7; TCRdb indicates TRBD1, and absent DNA this call remains unverified. Germline assignment: CDR1 DFQATT and CDR2 SNEGSKA (reference sequence). The CDR3 contains 13 residues.

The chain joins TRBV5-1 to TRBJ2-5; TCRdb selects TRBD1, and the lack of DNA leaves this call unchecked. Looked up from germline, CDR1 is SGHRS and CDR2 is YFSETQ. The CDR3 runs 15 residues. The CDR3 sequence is CASSLEVGRGETQYF.

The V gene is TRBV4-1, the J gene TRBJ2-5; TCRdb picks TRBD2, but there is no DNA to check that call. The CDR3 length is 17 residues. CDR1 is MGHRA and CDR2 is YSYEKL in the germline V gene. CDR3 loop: CASRPGTSGGYQETQYF.